This entry lists 6 T cell receptor beta chains sequenced from one sample in a study of a mutant IDH1 vaccine in newly diagnosed glioma. These receptors have no known antigen. Regarding time point: week 23, last vaccination. In the vaccine, a single dose held 300 ug of the mutant IDH1 20-mer peptide, along with topical imiquimod. Repertoires were generated with immunoSEQ multiplex PCR, while TCRdb's copy carries only in-frame clones and drops some. This table holds around 80,000 clones, 75% to 90% found once. Source: PBMCs, taken from a glioma patient whose treatment included an IDH1 peptide vaccine. Receptors were obtained from a woman between 45 and 60 years old with glioma.

The V call is TRBV6-6, the J call TRBJ1-5, with D perhaps matching TRBD1 (6 bases). Trimming pared 6 bases from V and 3 bases from J, leaving 15 bases between. Per the germline V gene, CDR1 is MNHNY and CDR2 is SVGAGI (reference sequence). This CDR3 has 15 residues. For the CDR3, the DNA is TGTGCCAGCAGCCGATTACAGGGAAACAATCAGCCCCAGCATTTT. Its protein product is CASSRLQGNNQPQHF.

V and J are TRBV6-6 and TRBJ2-2; 8 nucleotides line up with TRBD2. Germline loops: CDR1 MNHNY, CDR2 SVGAGI (reference sequence). V was clipped by 5 bases and J by 1 base; unmatched bases: 3. The CDR3 has 15 residues. The DNA for the CDR3 is TGTGCCAGCAGTATAGCGGGGCTGAACACCGGGGAGCTGTTTTTT. Translating gives CASSIAGLNTGELFF.

The chain links TRBV28 to TRBJ1-4; TRBD1 is a possible D gene (6 bases). Trimming cost V 4 bases and J 7 bases, with 19 bases left between them. This CDR3 has 16 amino acids. Germline V CDR1 and CDR2: MDHEN, SYDVKM. CDR3: CASSSNGGVGGEKLFF. CDR3 bases: TGTGCCAGCAGTTCGAACGGAGGGGTAGGGGGTGAAAAACTGTTTTTT.

The gene calls are TRBV7-3 and TRBJ2-3; either TRBD1 or TRBD2 may supply D (5 bases each). Trimming removed 4 bases at V and 2 bases at J, with 13 bases between. Germline V CDR1 and CDR2: SGHTA, FQGTGA. This CDR3 spans 15 amino acids. The CDR3 sequence: CASSSRAGTTDTQYF. In nucleotides, the CDR3 is TGTGCCAGCAGCTCCCGGGCAGGGACCACAGATACGCAGTATTTT.

The chain carries TRBV2 and TRBJ1-5; 9 nucleotides align to TRBD1. J was trimmed by 6 bases and V by 7 bases; bases with no gene match: 4. The CDR3 totals 13 residues. Per the germline V gene, CDR1 is SNHLY and CDR2 is FYNNEI. DNA for the CDR3: TGTGCCAGCACCGGGACAGGGACTCAGCCCCAGCATTTT. Translating it yields CASTGTGTQPQHF.

A single count supports this clone. The chain is built from TRBV2 and TRBJ1-4, with D hard to call. Trimming removed 4 bases at V and 7 bases at J, with 19 bases between. Looked up from germline, CDR1 is SNHLY and CDR2 is FYNNEI. This CDR3 spans 16 amino acids. The CDR3 DNA follows: TGTGCCAGCAGTGTAAGAGAACTCGCGGTCGGTGAAAAACTGTTTTTT. This gives the protein CASSVRELAVGEKLFF. Looking up the rest from reference TRBV2 and TRBJ1-4 gives the full variable domain: EPEVTQTPSHQVTQMGQEVILRCVPISNHLYFYWYRQILGQKVEFLVSFYNNEISEKSEIFDDQFSVERPDGSNFTLKIRSTKLEDSAMYFCASSVRELAVGEKLFFGSGTQLSVL.